Listed below are T cell receptor beta chains from one sample, sequenced in a study of T cell changes during pregnancy in multiple sclerosis. Assay: immunoSEQ multiplex PCR; the TCRdb copy retains only in-frame clones and omits some. Here the sample spans under 35,000 clones, roughly 91% being singletons. The source was CD8+ T cells from peripheral blood mononuclear cells, collected before pregnancy. The origin of the receptors is a female donor with multiple sclerosis, enrolled in a pregnancy study. The CDR3 runs from the conserved cysteine through the conserved F or W. A D gene is named only where the DNA matches it firmly. Where a row states a size, it is once, few, many or the class of an expanded clone; other rows omit it.

size,J,V,D,CDR3,DNA
-,TRBJ2-5,TRBV27,-,CAVSKPSSRGPQETQYF,TGTGCCGTCAGCAAGCCCTCCTCGCGGGGGCCACAAGAGACCCAGTACTTC
-,TRBJ2-5,TRBV30,TRBD2,CAWSGPGGETQYF,TGTGCCTGGAGTGGCCCGGGGGGGGAGACCCAGTACTTC
-,TRBJ2-7,TRBV6-5,-,CASSLGGEQYF,TGTGCCAGCAGTCTAGGGGGCGAGCAGTACTTC
once,TRBJ1-1,TRBV15,TRBD1,CATSREGTWDRRGLGGTEAFF,TGTGCCACCAGCAGAGAGGGGACCTGGGACAGGAGAGGTCTTGGAGGCACTGAAGCTTTCTTT
-,TRBJ1-1,TRBV27,TRBD1,CASSWDSGSPEAFF,TGTGCCAGCAGTTGGGACAGTGGGTCTCCTGAAGCTTTCTTT
-,TRBJ2-5,TRBV5-8,-,CASSSTGSRGQGETQYF,TGTGCCAGCAGTAGTACAGGGAGCAGGGGCCAGGGAGAGACCCAGTACTTC
-,TRBJ2-3,TRBV4-3,TRBD2,CASSPAWGGSVLGDTQYF,TGCGCCAGCAGCCCTGCGTGGGGGGGGAGCGTCTTGGGGGATACGCAGTATTTT
-,TRBJ1-1,TRBV19,TRBD1,CASSMGTGGDAFF,TGTGCCAGTAGTATGGGGACAGGGGGCGATGCTTTCTTT
-,TRBJ2-1,TRBV10-3,TRBD2,CAISGTSGGTYNEQFF,TGTGCCATCAGTGGAACTAGCGGGGGAACCTACAATGAGCAGTTCTTC
-,TRBJ2-3,TRBV27,TRBD2,CASSIGTSGVDTQYF,TGTGCCAGCAGTATAGGGACTAGCGGGGTCGATACGCAGTATTTT
-,TRBJ1-1,TRBV19,TRBD1,CASSIEGGQPEAFF,TGTGCCAGTAGTATAGAAGGGGGACAGCCTGAAGCTTTCTTT
-,TRBJ1-2,TRBV4-3,TRBD1,CASSPEEGAIYGYTF,TGCGCCAGCAGCCCAGAGGAGGGGGCAATTTATGGCTACACCTTC
-,TRBJ2-7,TRBV6-1,TRBD1,CASSEVGTGGDEQYF,TGTGCCAGCAGTGAAGTGGGGACAGGGGGCGACGAGCAGTACTTC
-,TRBJ1-4,TRBV15,TRBD1,CATSRDRILDRTGINEKLFF,TGTGCCACCAGCAGAGATCGTATACTAGACCGGACAGGAATAAATGAAAAACTGTTTTTT
-,TRBJ2-1,TRBV6-5,-,CASRDKAYNEQFF,TGTGCCAGCCGGGACAAGGCCTACAATGAGCAGTTCTTC
once,TRBJ1-2,TRBV30,-,CAWVGTKGDGYTF,TGTGCCTGGGTTGGGACTAAAGGGGATGGCTACACCTTC
-,TRBJ2-7,TRBV4-2,-,CASSQDFGGPSYEQYF,TGTGCCAGCAGCCAAGATTTCGGGGGTCCCTCCTACGAGCAGTACTTC
few,TRBJ2-7,TRBV2,-,CATTGTATYEQYF,TGTGCCACAACCGGGACTGCTACCTACGAGCAGTACTTC
-,TRBJ2-7,TRBV28,-,CASSLYPPSYEQYF,TGTGCCAGCAGTTTATACCCACCTAGCTACGAGCAGTACTTC
-,TRBJ2-5,TRBV9,TRBD1,CASSPSRGLRTQYF,TGTGCCAGCAGCCCGAGCAGGGGGCTGAGGACCCAGTACTTC
few,TRBJ2-4,TRBV9,-,CASSVPPSGIQYF,TGTGCCAGCAGCGTTCCCCCTTCGGGCATTCAGTACTTC
-,TRBJ1-2,TRBV7-2,TRBD1,CASSFPRQGETLNYGYTF,TGTGCCAGCAGCTTCCCACGACAGGGTGAGACTTTGAACTATGGCTACACCTTC
-,TRBJ1-1,TRBV9,-,CASSAGGLTEAFF,TGTGCCAGCAGCGCCGGGGGATTGACTGAAGCTTTCTTT
-,TRBJ2-7,TRBV13,TRBD1,CASSLVGQGAYEQYF,TGTGCCAGCAGCTTAGTGGGACAGGGGGCTTACGAGCAGTACTTC
-,TRBJ2-5,TRBV28,-,CASSFFGAEGTQYF,TGTGCCAGCAGTTTTTTTGGGGCAGAAGGGACCCAGTACTTC
-,TRBJ1-5,TRBV2,-,CASSGEGIGRGFDQPQHF,TGTGCCAGCAGTGGGGAAGGGATCGGGAGGGGGTTTGATCAGCCCCAGCATTTT
-,TRBJ2-7,TRBV10-3,-,CAISDPTSYEQYF,TGTGCCATCAGTGACCCTACGTCCTACGAGCAGTACTTC
-,TRBJ2-2,TRBV15,-,CATMPGNTGELFF,TGTGCCACTATGCCAGGGAACACCGGGGAGCTGTTTTTT
once,TRBJ2-7,TRBV13,-,CASSPQGWSYEQYF,TGTGCCAGCAGCCCCCAGGGGTGGTCCTACGAGCAGTACTTC
-,TRBJ2-1,TRBV9,-,CASSVVSAGYNEQFF,TGTGCCAGCAGCGTAGTTTCGGCGGGGTACAATGAGCAGTTCTTC
-,TRBJ1-2,TRBV9,-,CASSVSRESNYGYTF,TGTGCCAGCAGCGTATCCAGGGAATCTAACTATGGCTACACCTTC
-,TRBJ2-1,TRBV9,TRBD1,CASSVWDSYNEQFF,TGTGCCAGCAGCGTTTGGGACAGTTACAATGAGCAGTTCTTC
-,TRBJ2-3,TRBV5-1,-,CASRASRDTLIMGTDTQYF,TGCGCCAGCAGGGCTTCCCGGGATACTCTAATCATGGGCACAGATACGCAGTATTTT
-,TRBJ2-5,TRBV6-6,TRBD1,CASSYGTGVQETQYF,TGTGCCAGCAGTTACGGGACAGGGGTGCAAGAGACCCAGTACTTC
-,TRBJ2-7,TRBV19,TRBD1,CASSAGTGGYEQYF,TGTGCCAGTAGTGCCGGGACAGGGGGCTACGAGCAGTACTTC
-,TRBJ1-1,TRBV7-6,TRBD1,CASSSRTGSTEAFF,TGTGCCAGCAGCTCCCGGACAGGGAGCACTGAAGCTTTCTTT
-,TRBJ2-7,TRBV4-1,-,CASSHRETGTYEQYF,TGCGCCAGCAGCCACCGCGAGACAGGTACCTACGAGCAGTACTTC
-,TRBJ2-3,TRBV7-2,TRBD2,CASSLWGGVSTDTQYF,TGTGCCAGCAGCTTATGGGGGGGGGTTAGCACAGATACGCAGTATTTT
-,TRBJ2-5,TRBV28,-,CASSPLGGPYQETQYF,TGTGCCAGCAGTCCACTGGGAGGCCCGTACCAAGAGACCCAGTACTTC
-,TRBJ2-3,TRBV9,-,CASSVAGGNTDTQYF,TGTGCCAGCAGCGTAGCTGGCGGCAACACAGATACGCAGTATTTT
-,TRBJ2-1,TRBV11-2,-,CASSLDPRVASYNEQFF,TGTGCCAGCAGCTTAGATCCCCGGGTCGCCTCCTACAATGAGCAGTTCTTC
-,TRBJ1-5,TRBV27,-,CASSLQHRGGRNQPQHF,TGTGCCAGCAGCCTACAGCACCGGGGAGGGAGAAATCAGCCCCAGCATTTT
-,TRBJ2-2,TRBV30,-,CAWSAASGDSGELFF,TGTGCCTGGAGTGCGGCCTCGGGGGATTCCGGGGAGCTGTTTTTT
-,TRBJ2-1,TRBV7-8,-,CASSHTLQGPYNEQFF,TGTGCCAGCAGCCATACACTACAGGGTCCCTACAATGAGCAGTTCTTC
-,TRBJ1-3,TRBV6-1,-,CASSHLRGSGNTIYF,TGTGCCAGCAGCCATCTCAGGGGTTCTGGAAACACCATATATTTT
-,TRBJ1-2,TRBV6-5,TRBD1,CASSLRTGGVDGYTF,TGTGCCAGCAGTCTCCGGACAGGGGGCGTCGATGGCTACACCTTC
-,TRBJ2-7,TRBV11-2,-,CASSFTEAYEQYF,TGTGCCAGCAGCTTTACGGAGGCCTACGAGCAGTACTTC
-,TRBJ2-5,TRBV6-5,-,CASSPAVSEETQYF,TGTGCCAGCAGTCCCGCGGTTTCTGAAGAGACCCAGTACTTC